This T cell receptor (beta chain) comes out of a study of T cells in localized non-small cell lung cancer. General observations from the study: Clonality of T cells reached its maximum in uninvolved adjacent lung, surpassing tumor.

Germline CDR1 is MNHNS and CDR2 is SASEGT. This CDR3 contains 12 residues. V lost 6 bases and J 1 base, leaving 6 bases between the germline ends. Libraries were prepared by immunoSEQ multiplex PCR; TCRdb keeps only in-frame clonotypes and omits some of them. The sample records over 70,000 clones, approximately 91% being singletons. Of note for this clone: Its target is not known.

This clonotype originated in a woman aged 35-75 years with stage II squamous cell lung carcinoma. The sample here was PBMCs, taken before any cancer treatment. This chain connects TRBV6-1 to TRBJ1-2; D remains unclear. For the CDR3, the DNA is TGTGCCAGCAGGGAGCTTAACTATGGCTACACCTTC. The encoded protein is CASRELNYGYTF.